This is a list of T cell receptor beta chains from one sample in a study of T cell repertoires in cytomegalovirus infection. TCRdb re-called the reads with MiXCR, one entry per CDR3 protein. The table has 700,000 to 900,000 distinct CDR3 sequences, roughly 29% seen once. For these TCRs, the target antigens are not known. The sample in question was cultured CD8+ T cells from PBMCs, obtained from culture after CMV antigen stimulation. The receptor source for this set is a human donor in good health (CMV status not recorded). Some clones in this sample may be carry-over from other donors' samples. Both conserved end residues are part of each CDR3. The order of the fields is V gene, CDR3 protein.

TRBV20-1,CSAPLWGGGRWNEQFF
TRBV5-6,CASSLGRALNTEAFF
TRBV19,CASSIREGRPQHF
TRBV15,CATSAGVIETQYF
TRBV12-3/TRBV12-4,CASRRSNQPQHF
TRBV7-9,CASSQGTGNYGYTF
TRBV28,CASSSSGAGKNIQYF
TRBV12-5,CASSSGTGYNEQFF
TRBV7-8,CASSPPGTVGTSYGYTF
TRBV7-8,CASSLGEGVYGYTF
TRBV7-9,CASSPDSVYGYTF
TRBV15,CATSTGLAGGLTGELFF
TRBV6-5,CASSYEQGALHGYTF
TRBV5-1,CASSSDSFRGYTF
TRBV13,CASSLIGLGVETQYF
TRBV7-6,CASARGGSEQYF
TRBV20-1,CSAKGRAQGITGELFF
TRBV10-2,CASSEAGQYNSPLHF
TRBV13,CASSLEKRGGGKNIQYF
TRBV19,CASSILPGSYYGYTF
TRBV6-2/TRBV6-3,CASRWTGLTTNEKLFF
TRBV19,CASSPPRLNQPQHF
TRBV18,CASSPQGSEAFF
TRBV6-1,CASSPLGGRYGYTF
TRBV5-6,CASSLRPTSTEAFF
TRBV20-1,CSARDLGGVDTIYF
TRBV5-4,CASSLVEVPYEQYF
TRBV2,CASTSPRVNTEAFF
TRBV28,CASSRRGEVDTQYF
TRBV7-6,CASSPNRDPRYGYTF
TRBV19,CASNRAGDSYNEQFF
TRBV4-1,CASSQDSAGISYGYTF
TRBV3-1,CAAGTEPYNEQFF
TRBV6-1,CAASGGRLADNEQFF
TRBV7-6,CASTQGLYGYTF
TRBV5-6,CASSTGGESQPQHF
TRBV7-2,CASSFIVLGNTIYF
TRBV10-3,CAISVPRDGLSYNEQFF
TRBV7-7,CASSLVMSTGELFF
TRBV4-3,CASSQDYPGNTIYF
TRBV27,CASSFGGGGIDTQYF
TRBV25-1,CASSEWEGGIHEQFF
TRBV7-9,CASSLSWSGARNTEAFF
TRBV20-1,CSALLPPSIYRLETQYF
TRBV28,CASSSTEQGTAYGYTF
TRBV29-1,CSVGGVSNQPQHF
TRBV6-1,CASSLVAGATDTQYF
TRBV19,CASSINRIRNTIYF
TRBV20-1,CSAREGGTQYF
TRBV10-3,CASQGKGQETQYF